This is a list of T cell receptor beta chains from one sample in a study of cytomegalovirus exposure and HLA in healthy donors. The protocol was immunoSEQ multiplex PCR, while the TCRdb copy is restricted to in-frame clones and leaves out a portion. The sample lists 57,000 or so clones, 90% to 97% seen once, with approximately 0.94% in the top ten. Sample: PBMCs. The receptors stem from a young man in good health and CMV-seronegative. CDR3s include the opening cysteine and the closing phenylalanine or tryptophan. Each record gives: J gene, clone size, D gene, V gene, CDR3 DNA, CDR3 protein. A D gene is named only where the DNA matches it firmly. Size is omitted from some rows. Given values are once, few, many or a class for expanded clones.

>TRBJ2-3|NA|TRBD2|TRBV5-6
TGTGCCAGCAGCAGGGGACTAGCGGGAGGGCTCCTGTATTTT
CASSRGLAGGLLYF
>TRBJ2-7|NA|TRBD2|TRBV4-3
TGCGCCAGCAGCCAGGAAAGCGGGGTGGGGGAGCAGTACTTC
CASSQESGVGEQYF
>TRBJ1-5|NA|NA|TRBV19
TGTGCCAGTAGTCAGGATACCAAATGGCGTCCCCAGCATTTT
CASSQDTKWRPQHF
>TRBJ2-5|NA|TRBD2|TRBV7-2
TGTGCCAGCAGCCCCCTAGCGGGAGGTGGTGAGACCCAGTACTTC
CASSPLAGGGETQYF
>TRBJ2-1|NA|TRBD2|TRBV27
TGTGCCAGCTATGCCCGGGGAGGGTTTGAGTTCTTC
CASYARGGFEFF
>TRBJ2-7|once|TRBD2|TRBV5-1
TGCGCCAGCAGCTTGGGGCTAGCGGGTACCTACCGCGAGCAGTACTTC
CASSLGLAGTYREQYF
>TRBJ1-1|NA|NA|TRBV5-6
TGTGCCAGCAGCTTCGGGCTCGGTGGGGGGGGTGAGGCTGAAGCTTTCTTT
CASSFGLGGGGEAEAFF
>TRBJ1-5|NA|NA|TRBV7-2
TGTGCCAGCAGCTTAGACGGTCAGCCCCAGCATTTT
CASSLDGQPQHF
>TRBJ2-1|NA|TRBD2|TRBV18
TGTGCCAGCTCACCGGGACTAGCGGGAGGATCAAATGAGCAGTTCTTC
CASSPGLAGGSNEQFF
>TRBJ2-2|NA|TRBD2|TRBV5-1
TGCGCCAGCAGCTTGGTACTAGCGACGAACACCGGGGAGCTGTTTTTT
CASSLVLATNTGELFF
>TRBJ2-1|once|NA|TRBV19
TGTGCCAGTAGTTTCTCGGGATTAAACAATGAGCAGTTCTTC
CASSFSGLNNEQFF
>TRBJ1-3|NA|NA|TRBV7-2
TGTGCCAGCAGCCCCAGGGTGGCTGGAAACACCATATATTTT
CASSPRVAGNTIYF
>TRBJ2-7|NA|TRBD1|TRBV6-1
TGTGCCAGCAGTGAAAGGTCGCCGGGACAGGGGGGCTGGAAGTCCTACGAGCAGTACTTC
CASSERSPGQGGWKSYEQYF
>TRBJ2-2|NA|TRBD1|TRBV6-1
TGTGCCAGCAGTGAAACGGAGGGACAGGCAAACACCGGGGAGCTGTTTTTT
CASSETEGQANTGELFF
>TRBJ2-1|NA|TRBD2|TRBV18
TGTGCCAGCTCATCTAGCGGGAGAGGGTACAATGAGCAGTTCTTC
CASSSSGRGYNEQFF
>TRBJ2-7|NA|NA|TRBV2
TGTGCCACCAGAATAGGGGGAGGGCCGTACGAGCAGTACTTC
CATRIGGGPYEQYF
>TRBJ2-3|NA|NA|TRBV5-8
TGTGCCAGCAGCTTGGTCGGCACCGAGGCCACAGATACGCAGTATTTT
CASSLVGTEATDTQYF
>TRBJ2-7|NA|TRBD2|TRBV28
TGTGCCAGCAGTTTCCTAGCGGGAAGGTCGTTCTACGAGCAGTACTTC
CASSFLAGRSFYEQYF
>TRBJ2-1|once|TRBD2|TRBV9
TGTGCCAGCAGCACGACTAGCGTCTCAATCGGCTCCTACAATGAGCAGTTCTTC
CASSTTSVSIGSYNEQFF
>TRBJ2-1|NA|TRBD2|TRBV14
TGTGCCAGCAGCCACGGACTAGCGGGAGGTCGGGAGCAGTTCTTC
CASSHGLAGGREQFF
>TRBJ2-5|NA|TRBD2|TRBV9
TGTGCCAGCAGCGTATCGGCGGGAGGGGAGACCCAGTACTTC
CASSVSAGGETQYF
>TRBJ2-3|NA|TRBD2|TRBV7-2
TGTGCCAGCAGCGGACTAGCGGGAGTTCTTACAGATACGCAGTATTTT
CASSGLAGVLTDTQYF
>TRBJ2-2|once|NA|TRBV30
TGTGCCTGGGGAGTTGGGAGTTTCACCGGGGAGCTGTTTTTT
CAWGVGSFTGELFF
>TRBJ2-3|once|TRBD2|TRBV29-1
TGCAGCGTGGTGGGACTAGCGGGGACAAGCACAGATACGCAGTATTTT
CSVVGLAGTSTDTQYF
>TRBJ2-3|once|NA|TRBV11-2
TGTGCCAGCAGCTTAGATCCCCCGGGAGTTGGCACAGATACGCAGTATTTT
CASSLDPPGVGTDTQYF
>TRBJ1-2|NA|NA|TRBV2
TGTGCCAGCGGGCTGTATGGCTACACCTTC
CASGLYGYTF
>TRBJ1-2|NA|NA|TRBV10-3
TGTGCCATCAGTGAGTCGGGAGTGCATGGCTACACCTTC
CAISESGVHGYTF
>TRBJ1-5|NA|NA|TRBV28
TGTGCCAGCAGTTCCTACAGACGGCCCCAGCATTTT
CASSSYRRPQHF
>TRBJ2-6|NA|TRBD1|TRBV18
TGTGCCAGCTCTCCGGGACAGGGGTCTTCTGGGGCCAACGTCCTGACTTTC
CASSPGQGSSGANVLTF
>TRBJ2-1|NA|NA|TRBV7-2
TGTGCCAGCAGCTTCGGAGGCCTCTCCTACAATGAGCAGTTCTTC
CASSFGGLSYNEQFF
>TRBJ2-1|NA|NA|TRBV19
TGTGCCAGTAGTATAGCGGGGGAATACAATGAGCAGTTCTTC
CASSIAGEYNEQFF
>TRBJ2-7|NA|NA|TRBV6-5
TGTGCCAGCAAGTCTGGGACTTCCTACGAGCAGTACTTC
CASKSGTSYEQYF
>TRBJ2-5|NA|NA|TRBV6-6
TGTGCCAGCAGTTACTTAAGTGAGGCGGAGACCCAGTACTTC
CASSYLSEAETQYF
>TRBJ2-1|NA|NA|TRBV11-3
TGTGCCAGCAGCCAGACACGCAATGAGCAGTTCTTC
CASSQTRNEQFF
>TRBJ2-7|NA|NA|TRBV15
TGTGCCACCAGCAGAGATCTCGGGGTCCACGAGCAGTACTTC
CATSRDLGVHEQYF
>TRBJ1-5|NA|NA|TRBV5-4
TGTGCCAGCAGCGAGGACAAGGATCAGCCCCAGCATTTT
CASSEDKDQPQHF
>TRBJ2-7|NA|NA|TRBV13
TGTGCCAGCAGTTTTACACGATTGGCTTCCTACGAGCAGTACTTC
CASSFTRLASYEQYF
>TRBJ1-4|NA|NA|TRBV7-8
TGTGCCAGCAGCTTTAAGGCTCCGGGTGAAAAACTGTTTTTT
CASSFKAPGEKLFF
>TRBJ1-1|NA|NA|TRBV7-9
TGTGCCAGCAGCCTCAGACGGGGGAACACTGAAGCTTTCTTT
CASSLRRGNTEAFF
>TRBJ2-6|once|NA|TRBV6-1
TGTGCCTGCTCAGGAGGGCAGGGAGGGGCCAACGTCCTGACTTTC
CACSGGQGGANVLTF
>TRBJ1-1|NA|NA|TRBV29-1
TGCAGCGTGGCCTTCATGAACACTGAAGCTTTCTTT
CSVAFMNTEAFF
>TRBJ2-1|NA|NA|TRBV4-1
TGCGCCAGCAGCCAAGAAGCAGGATCGCCATACCTCAACGAGCAGTTCTTC
CASSQEAGSPYLNEQFF
>TRBJ1-2|NA|NA|TRBV4-1
TGCGCCAGCAGACCTCCTGGACAGCCCGATGGCTACACCTTC
CASRPPGQPDGYTF
>TRBJ2-3|NA|TRBD1|TRBV5-6
TGTGCCAGCAGCGACGGCAGGACAGGGGGCGCGGATACGCAGTATTTT
CASSDGRTGGADTQYF
>TRBJ1-5|NA|NA|TRBV30
TGTGCCTGGAGTTCCAGGGGAAATCAGCCCCAGCATTTT
CAWSSRGNQPQHF
>TRBJ2-5|NA|NA|TRBV7-6
TGTGCCAGCTCCTTTCGACAGTCTGGGACCCAGTACTTC
CASSFRQSGTQYF
>TRBJ2-7|NA|NA|TRBV29-1
TGCAGCGGAGGGGGGGGGCCCTACGAGCAGTACTTC
CSGGGGPYEQYF
>TRBJ1-3|once|NA|TRBV27
TGTGCCAGCAGGCCAGGGGTCTCCGGAAACACCATATATTTT
CASRPGVSGNTIYF
>TRBJ1-2|NA|TRBD1|TRBV19
TGTGCCAGTAGTATAGCCCTGACAGGGACCGACTATGGCTACACCTTC
CASSIALTGTDYGYTF
>TRBJ2-3|once|TRBD2|TRBV29-1
TGCAGCGTTGAAGGCAGGGAGGGAAGGGCAGGTACGCAGTATTTT
CSVEGREGRAGTQYF
>TRBJ1-5|NA|TRBD1|TRBV5-1
TGCGCCAGCAGCCCGGGACAGGGGGATCAGCCCCAGCATTTT
CASSPGQGDQPQHF
>TRBJ2-1|NA|TRBD2|TRBV9
TGTGCCAGCAGCGTAGTTGCGCGGGAGCCTGCCTACAATGAGCAGTTCTTC
CASSVVAREPAYNEQFF
>TRBJ2-1|NA|NA|TRBV6-1
TGTGCCAGCAGTCAGACGGGAAGGAATAGCAATGAGCAGTTCTTC
CASSQTGRNSNEQFF